Listed below are T cell receptor beta chains from one sample, sequenced in a study of response to subunit inactivated influenza vaccine. One entry per CDR3 protein, called by TCRdb with MiXCR from the RT-PCR reads. The data show hundreds of thousands of distinct CDR3 sequences, with roughly 10% seen just once and 8% to 13% held by the top ten. The same specimen was also included in a second study, on T cells expressing NK-cell markers.

The specimen comprised PBMCs from blood, sampled on the day of vaccination. The source is a man aged 50 to 59 who received an inactivated influenza vaccine. The CDR3 runs from the conserved cysteine through the conserved F or W. A D gene is named only where the DNA matches it firmly. Clone size is not always given. Where it is, it says once, few, many or a class for expanded clones.

len	v_gene	d_gene	j_gene	abundance	CDR3aa	CDR3nt
12	TRBV29-1	NA	TRBJ2-3	NA	CSVGLRTDTQYF	TGCAGCGTTGGGCTGCGCACAGATACGCAGTATTTT
10	TRBV28	NA	TRBJ2-1	many	CASSLNEQFF	TGTGCCAGCAGTTTAAACGAGCAGTTCTTC
14	TRBV2	TRBD1	TRBJ1-1	few	CASRAQGGFSEAFF	TGTGCCAGCAGAGCCCAGGGGGGTTTCTCTGAAGCTTTCTTT
17	TRBV7-9	NA	TRBJ2-7	NA	CASRLGPSDVSSYEQYF	TGTGCCAGCAGACTAGGACCATCAGACGTTAGCTCCTACGAGCAGTACTTC
14	TRBV28	NA	TRBJ1-2	few	CASRGPADPGGYTF	TGTGCCAGCAGGGGGCCGGCAGATCCAGGCGGCTACACCTTC
12	TRBV5-5	NA	TRBJ1-1	NA	CASSLGIGEAFF	TGTGCCAGCAGCTTGGGGATCGGTGAAGCTTTCTTT
15	TRBV7-9	NA	TRBJ2-7	NA	CASSLAGSGAYEQYF	TGTGCCAGCAGCTTAGCAGGTAGCGGCGCCTACGAGCAGTACTTC
12	TRBV12-3/TRBV12-4	NA	TRBJ1-5	few	CASSLTRQPQHF	TGTGCCAGCAGTTTAACCAGGCAACCCCAGCATTTT
17	TRBV10-3	NA	TRBJ2-5	NA	CATMESLAGGDQETQYF	TGTGCCACCATGGAATCCTTAGCCGGGGGCGACCAAGAGACCCAGTACTTC
13	TRBV20-1	NA	TRBJ2-1	many	CSARDNRANEQFF	TGCAGTGCTAGAGATAATCGGGCCAATGAGCAGTTCTTC
14	TRBV5-1	TRBD1	TRBJ1-2	few	CASSLAGTGYGYTF	TGCGCCAGCAGCTTAGCCGGGACAGGGTATGGCTACACCTTC
15	TRBV7-2	NA	TRBJ1-2	few	CASSLSPGATYGYTF	TGTGCCAGCAGCCTCTCACCAGGGGCGACCTATGGCTACACCTTC
15	TRBV23-1	TRBD1	TRBJ2-2	NA	CASSQYTRGTGELFF	TGCGCCAGCAGTCAATACACCAGGGGGACCGGGGAGCTGTTTTTT
15	TRBV20-1	NA	TRBJ2-5	NA	CSARDPLGVLETQYF	TGCAGTGCTAGAGATCCCCTTGGGGTTTTGGAGACCCAGTACTTC
17	TRBV2	NA	TRBJ1-6	NA	CASSEYGQSSYNSPLHF	TGTGCCAGCAGTGAATACGGACAGAGCTCCTATAATTCACCCCTCCACTTT
17	TRBV20-1	NA	TRBJ2-6	few	CSASKGPQFSGANVLTF	TGCAGTGCTAGCAAAGGACCACAGTTCTCTGGGGCCAACGTCCTGACTTTC
18	TRBV24-1	TRBD2	TRBJ2-5	NA	CATSERLLAGGIQETQYF	TGTGCCACCAGTGAGCGTTTATTAGCGGGGGGCATTCAGGAGACCCAGTACTTC
13	TRBV29-1	NA	TRBJ2-1	few	CSGGRDTYNEQFF	TGCAGCGGGGGTCGGGACACCTACAATGAGCAGTTCTTC
18	TRBV6-2/TRBV6-3	TRBD2	TRBJ2-1	few	CASTHQVSGGNFYNEQFF	TGTGCCAGCACCCATCAGGTTAGCGGGGGGAACTTCTACAATGAGCAGTTCTTC
16	TRBV3-1	NA	TRBJ2-5	few	CASSQDTHTRRETQYF	TGTGCCAGCAGCCAAGATACCCACACCCGCCGGGAGACCCAGTACTTC
14	TRBV29-1	TRBD1	TRBJ2-7	few	CSVARGTGPYEQYF	TGCAGCGTCGCGAGGGGGACAGGCCCCTACGAGCAGTACTTC
14	TRBV6-2/TRBV6-3	NA	TRBJ1-1	NA	CASSYLRLNTQAFF	TGTGCCAGCAGTTACCTCCGGCTAAACACTCAAGCTTTCTTT
14	TRBV5-1	NA	TRBJ1-4	NA	CASSPGHLAEKLFF	TGCGCCAGCAGCCCAGGACACCTTGCGGAAAAACTGTTTTTT
13	TRBV27	NA	TRBJ2-7	many	CASSLSPHYEQYF	TGTGCCAGCAGTTTATCCCCACATTACGAGCAGTACTTC
13	TRBV2	NA	TRBJ2-1	few	CATQETEYNEQFF	TGTGCCACCCAAGAGACCGAATACAATGAGCAGTTCTTC
14	TRBV20-1	NA	TRBJ2-4	NA	CSATGTFLSDIQYF	TGCAGTGCAACCGGGACCTTTTTATCTGACATTCAGTACTTC
14	TRBV20-1	TRBD1	TRBJ2-3	few	CSARTGGSTDTQYF	TGCAGTGCTCGTACAGGGGGGAGCACAGATACGCAGTATTTT
15	TRBV12-3/TRBV12-4	TRBD1	TRBJ1-6	many	CASRTGTGNQSPLHF	TGTGCCAGCAGAACCGGGACAGGGAACCAATCACCCCTCCACTTT
16	TRBV5-6	NA	TRBJ2-2	NA	CASSLVGSSLTGELFF	TGTGCCAGCAGCTTGGTGGGCAGTTCCTTGACCGGGGAGCTGTTTTTT
14	TRBV29-1	TRBD1	TRBJ2-4	many	CSVALGQGMDIQYF	TGCAGCGTGGCCCTTGGACAGGGGATGGACATTCAGTACTTC
15	TRBV5-1	TRBD2	TRBJ2-2	many	CASSFGGTNTGELFF	TGTGCCAGCAGCTTCGGGGGGACCAACACCGGGGAGCTGTTTTTT
16	TRBV4-3	TRBD1	TRBJ2-5	few	CASSQEYRGKGETQYF	TGCGCCAGCAGCCAAGAGTACAGGGGGAAGGGAGAGACCCAGTACTTC
17	TRBV15	NA	TRBJ2-3	NA	CATSQRLRGTGTDTQYF	TGTGCCACCAGCCAACGATTAAGGGGTACCGGCACAGATACGCAGTATTTT
16	TRBV20-1	TRBD1	TRBJ2-3	NA	CSARDLGTGQADTQYF	TGCAGTGCTAGAGATCTAGGGACAGGGCAGGCAGATACGCAGTATTTT
15	TRBV4-3	TRBD1	TRBJ2-3	NA	CASTPGQASTDTQYF	TGCGCCAGCACCCCGGGACAGGCTAGCACAGATACGCAGTATTTT
13	TRBV7-9	NA	TRBJ1-1	NA	CASSLGFGHEAFF	TGTGCCAGCAGCTTGGGTTTTGGTCATGAAGCTTTCTTT
13	TRBV9	NA	TRBJ2-7	few	CASSANTGFEQYF	TGTGCCAGCAGCGCCAATACAGGGTTCGAGCAGTACTTC
14	TRBV15	TRBD2	TRBJ2-3	once	CATSTGLGTDTQYF	TGTGCCACCAGCACAGGACTAGGCACAGATACGCAGTATTTT
16	TRBV20-1	TRBD2	TRBJ2-2	NA	CSARALSGTNTGELFF	TGCAGTGCTAGGGCCCTTAGCGGGACGAACACCGGGGAGCTGTTTTTT
12	TRBV10-3	NA	TRBJ1-1	NA	CAISESETEAFF	TGTGCCATCAGTGAGTCCGAGACTGAAGCTTTCTTT
11	TRBV18	NA	TRBJ2-7	NA	CASSPSVEQYF	TGTGCCAGCTCACCAAGCGTGGAGCAGTACTTC
14	TRBV19	NA	TRBJ2-5	once	CASSIQLAWETQYF	TGTGCCAGTAGTATTCAGCTAGCGTGGGAGACCCAGTACTTC
14	TRBV20-1	NA	TRBJ2-3	NA	CSVLPPVHTDTQYF	TGCAGTGTTCTACCTCCTGTCCACACAGATACGCAGTATTTT
15	TRBV7-2	NA	TRBJ1-4	few	CASSFQARGSEKLFF	TGTGCCAGCAGCTTCCAAGCAAGGGGGAGTGAAAAACTGTTTTTT
15	TRBV6-2/TRBV6-3	NA	TRBJ2-7	NA	CASSSTRGTSYEQYF	TGTGCCAGCAGTTCCACTCGGGGAACTTCCTACGAGCAGTACTTC
14	TRBV5-1	NA	TRBJ2-1	NA	CASSSTGFYNEQFF	TGCGCCAGCAGCTCCACAGGGTTCTACAATGAGCAGTTCTTC
15	TRBV6-5	NA	TRBJ2-3	NA	CASSYVASSTDTQYF	TGTGCCAGCAGTTACGTAGCGTCTAGCACAGATACGCAGTATTTT
15	TRBV10-2	NA	TRBJ2-6	many	CASSPRPSGANVLTF	TGCGCCAGCAGCCCCCGACCATCTGGGGCCAACGTCCTGACTTTC
19	TRBV7-6	NA	TRBJ2-3	few	CASSLVLGGQLFGTDTQYF	TGTGCCAGCAGCTTAGTCCTAGGTGGACAGCTCTTTGGCACAGATACGCAGTATTTT
15	TRBV28	NA	TRBJ2-1	many	CASSSPGVDDNEQFF	TGTGCCAGCAGTTCCCCAGGGGTAGACGACAATGAGCAGTTCTTC
18	TRBV7-8	NA	TRBJ1-5	many	CASSLDVLGRYSNQPQHF	TGTGCCAGCAGCTTAGACGTGCTGGGCAGATATAGCAATCAGCCCCAGCATTTT
16	TRBV6-2/TRBV6-3	NA	TRBJ1-5	few	CASSWRGLHSNQPQHF	TGTGCCAGCAGTTGGAGAGGACTTCATAGCAATCAGCCCCAGCATTTT
15	TRBV15	NA	TRBJ2-1	few	CATSRGRLLLNEQFF	TGTGCCACCAGCAGAGGAAGACTACTACTCAATGAGCAGTTCTTC